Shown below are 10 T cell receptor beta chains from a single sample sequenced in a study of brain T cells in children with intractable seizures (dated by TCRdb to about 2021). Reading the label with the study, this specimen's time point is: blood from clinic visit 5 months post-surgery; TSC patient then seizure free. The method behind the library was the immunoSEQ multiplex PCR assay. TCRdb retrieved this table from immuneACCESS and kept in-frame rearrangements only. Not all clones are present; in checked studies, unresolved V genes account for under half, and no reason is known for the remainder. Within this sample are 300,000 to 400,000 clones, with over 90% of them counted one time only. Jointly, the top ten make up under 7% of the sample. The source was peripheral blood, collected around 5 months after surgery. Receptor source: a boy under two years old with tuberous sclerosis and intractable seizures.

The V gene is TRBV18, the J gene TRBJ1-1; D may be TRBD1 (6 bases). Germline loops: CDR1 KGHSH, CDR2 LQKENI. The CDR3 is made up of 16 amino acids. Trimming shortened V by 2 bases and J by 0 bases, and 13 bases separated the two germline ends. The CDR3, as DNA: TGTGCCAGCTCACCAGAACAGGGTTCCTTGAACACTGAAGCTTTCTTT. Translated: CASSPEQGSLNTEAFF.

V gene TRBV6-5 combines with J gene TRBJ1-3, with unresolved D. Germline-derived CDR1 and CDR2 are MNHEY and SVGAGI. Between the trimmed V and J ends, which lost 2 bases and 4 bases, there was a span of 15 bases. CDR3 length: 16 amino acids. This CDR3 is CASSYDLPSPGNTIYF. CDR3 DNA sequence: TGTGCCAGCAGTTACGATTTACCTAGCCCCGGAAACACCATATATTTT.

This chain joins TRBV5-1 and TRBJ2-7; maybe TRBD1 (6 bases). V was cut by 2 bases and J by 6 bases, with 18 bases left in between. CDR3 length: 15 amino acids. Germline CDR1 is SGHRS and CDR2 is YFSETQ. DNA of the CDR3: TGCGCCAGCAGCTTCTCGGGACCAGGGGTCTCCGAGCAGTACTTC. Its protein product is CASSFSGPGVSEQYF.

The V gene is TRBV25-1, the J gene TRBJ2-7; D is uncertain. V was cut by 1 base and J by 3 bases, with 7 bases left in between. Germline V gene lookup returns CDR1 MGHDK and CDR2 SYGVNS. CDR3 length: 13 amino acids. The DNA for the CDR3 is TGTGCCAGCAGTGAATTCAATATCTACGAGCAGTACTTC. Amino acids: CASSEFNIYEQYF.

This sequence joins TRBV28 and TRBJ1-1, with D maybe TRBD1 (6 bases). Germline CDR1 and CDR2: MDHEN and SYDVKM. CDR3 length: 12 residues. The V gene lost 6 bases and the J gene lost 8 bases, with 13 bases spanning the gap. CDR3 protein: CASRRGAAEAFF. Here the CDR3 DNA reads TGTGCCAGCAGGCGGGGGGCGGCGGAAGCTTTCTTT.

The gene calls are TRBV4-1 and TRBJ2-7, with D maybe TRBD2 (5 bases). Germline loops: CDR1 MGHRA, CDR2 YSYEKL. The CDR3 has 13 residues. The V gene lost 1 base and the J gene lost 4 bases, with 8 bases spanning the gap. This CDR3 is CASSQGETYEQYF. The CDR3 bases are TGCGCCAGCAGCCAAGGGGAGACATACGAGCAGTACTTC.

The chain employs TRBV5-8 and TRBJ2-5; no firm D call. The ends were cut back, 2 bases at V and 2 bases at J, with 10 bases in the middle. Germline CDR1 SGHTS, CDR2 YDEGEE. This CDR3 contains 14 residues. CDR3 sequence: CASSFWGKQETQYF. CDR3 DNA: TGTGCCAGCAGCTTCTGGGGAAAACAAGAGACCCAGTACTTC. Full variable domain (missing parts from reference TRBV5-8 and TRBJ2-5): EAGVTQSPTHLIKTRGQQATLRCSPISGHTSVYWYQQALGLGLQFLLWYDEGEERNRGNFPPRFSGRQFPNYSSELNVNALELEDSALYLCASSFWGKQETQYFGPGTRLLVL.

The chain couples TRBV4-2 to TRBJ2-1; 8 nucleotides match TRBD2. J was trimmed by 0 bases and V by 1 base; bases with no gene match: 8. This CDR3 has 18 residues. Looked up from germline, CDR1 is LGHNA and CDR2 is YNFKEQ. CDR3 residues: CASSQGASGHSSYNEQFF. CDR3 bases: TGTGCCAGCAGCCAAGGGGCTAGCGGGCACAGCTCCTACAATGAGCAGTTCTTC.

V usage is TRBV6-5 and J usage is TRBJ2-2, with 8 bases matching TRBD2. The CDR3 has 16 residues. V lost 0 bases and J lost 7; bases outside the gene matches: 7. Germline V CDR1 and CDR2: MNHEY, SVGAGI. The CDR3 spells CASSYSRGGHVGELFF. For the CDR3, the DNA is TGTGCCAGCAGTTACTCCCGGGGGGGCCACGTCGGGGAGCTGTTTTTT.

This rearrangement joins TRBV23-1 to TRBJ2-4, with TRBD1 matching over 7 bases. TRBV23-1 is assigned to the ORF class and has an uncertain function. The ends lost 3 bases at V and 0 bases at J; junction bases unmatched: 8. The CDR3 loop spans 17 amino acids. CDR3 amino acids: CASSQSGTAGAKNIQYF. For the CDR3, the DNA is TGCGCCAGCAGTCAGTCCGGGACAGCCGGAGCCAAAAACATTCAGTACTTC.